In this sample, the clone carrying this T cell receptor beta chain turned up once. The repertoire was sequenced with immunoSEQ multiplex PCR; TCRdb's copy has only in-frame clones and lacks some. The profile shows about 140,000 clones, 91% of them singletons. This entry belongs to a study of control samples from healthy donors and cancer patients. The specimen was blood. The receptor was derived from a man between 18 and 29 years old in good health.

In DNA, the CDR3 is TGTGCCAGTAGTTTCCGACAGGGCTCCCAGCCCCAGCATTTT. Translation gives CASSFRQGSQPQHF. The genes are TRBV19 and TRBJ1-5; TRBD1 aligns across 7 bases. Germline values: CDR1 LNHDA, CDR2 SQIVND (reference sequence). The CDR3 runs to 14 residues. V shed 5 bases and J 7 bases; nucleotides not matched to a gene: 8.